The clone carrying this T cell receptor (beta chain) was seen at least ten times. Its matching antigen is unknown. One entry per CDR3 protein, called by TCRdb with MiXCR from the 5' RACE reads. The sample gives under 250,000 distinct CDR3 sequences, roughly 13% of which show up once; about 4% is in the top ten. This record comes from a study of identical twins. Study-level points and caveats: Memory repertoires lacked the insertion deficit that abundant cord blood beta clonotypes showed. Interpretation of the results relied on cross-sectional statistical analysis and not on following the same donors.

Deletions cut 3 bases from V and 5 bases from J, with 10 bases between. Germline CDR1 is SEHNR and CDR2 is FQNEAQ (reference sequence). There are 13 residues in the CDR3. The data also belong to a second study, concerning yellow fever vaccine responses in identical twins.

The rearrangement links TRBV7-9 to TRBJ1-1; D uncertain. The receptor was isolated from a young woman in good health. The sample was memory (CD45RO+) T cells sorted from blood. CDR3 loop: CASSLSGGTEAFF. CDR3 coding DNA: TGTGCCAGCAGCTTGAGTGGAGGGACTGAAGCTTTCTTT.